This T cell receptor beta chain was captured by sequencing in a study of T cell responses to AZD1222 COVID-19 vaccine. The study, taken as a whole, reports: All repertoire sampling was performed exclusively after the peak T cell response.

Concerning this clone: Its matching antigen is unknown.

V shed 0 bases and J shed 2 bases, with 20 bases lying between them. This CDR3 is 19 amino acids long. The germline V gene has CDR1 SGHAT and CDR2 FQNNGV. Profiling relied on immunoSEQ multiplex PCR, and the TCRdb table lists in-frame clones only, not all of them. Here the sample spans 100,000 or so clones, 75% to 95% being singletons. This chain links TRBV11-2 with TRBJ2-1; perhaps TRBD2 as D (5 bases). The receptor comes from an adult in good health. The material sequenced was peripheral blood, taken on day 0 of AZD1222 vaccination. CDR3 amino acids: CASSLEDSGRGGAYNEQFF. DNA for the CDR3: TGTGCCAGCAGCTTAGAGGATTCAGGCCGGGGTGGGGCCTACAATGAGCAGTTCTTC.